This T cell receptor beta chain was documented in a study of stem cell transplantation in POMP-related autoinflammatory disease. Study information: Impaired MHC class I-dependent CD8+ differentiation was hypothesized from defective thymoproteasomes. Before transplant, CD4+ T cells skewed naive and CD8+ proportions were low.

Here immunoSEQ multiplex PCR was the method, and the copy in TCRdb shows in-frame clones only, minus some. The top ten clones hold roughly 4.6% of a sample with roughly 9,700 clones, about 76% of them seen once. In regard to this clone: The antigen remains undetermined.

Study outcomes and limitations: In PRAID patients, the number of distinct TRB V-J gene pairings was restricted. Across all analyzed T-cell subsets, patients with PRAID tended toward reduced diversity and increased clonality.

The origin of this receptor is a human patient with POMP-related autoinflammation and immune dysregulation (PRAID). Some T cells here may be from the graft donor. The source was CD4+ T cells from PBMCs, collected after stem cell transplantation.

The CDR3 DNA reads TGTGCCAGCAGTTACTTGGCCCGAGTAAGCTACAATGAGCAGTTCTTC. It yields the protein CASSYLARVSYNEQFF. The chain couples TRBV6-2 or TRBV6-3 to TRBJ2-1; D remains unclear. V lost 1 base and J 3 bases, leaving 13 bases between the germline ends. The germline gives CDR1 MNHEY, CDR2 SVGEGT. This CDR3 spans 16 amino acids.